These 28 T cell receptor beta chains share one sample of origin, sequenced in a study of OX40 agonist ivuxolimab in advanced cancers. Repertoires were generated with immunoSEQ multiplex PCR, while TCRdb's copy carries only in-frame clones and drops some. This sample yields roughly 60,000 clones, of which around 83% are seen a single time; about 4.8% belongs to the top ten. The source material was CD4+ or CD8+ T cells sorted from blood, sampled in a trial of the OX40 agonist ivuxolimab. These receptor sequences come from an adult with an advanced solid tumor such as melanoma, head and neck, liver or kidney cancer.

The chain has TRBV7-2 and TRBJ2-1; unclear D gene. Germline CDR1 is SGHTA and CDR2 is FQGNSA. V lost 5 bases and J lost 4, with 9 bases in between. The CDR3 spans 13 residues. The DNA for the CDR3 is TGTGCCAGCAGCCATGGGGTTTACAATGAGCAGTTCTTC. It yields the protein CASSHGVYNEQFF. Combining the CDR3 with reference TRBV7-2 and TRBJ2-1 gives the whole variable domain GAGVSQSPSNKVTEKGKDVELRCDPISGHTALYWYRQSLGQGLEFLIYFQGNSAPDKSGLPSDRFSAERTGGSVSTLTIQRTQQEDSAVYLCASSHGVYNEQFFGPGTRLTVL.

V and J are TRBV11-3 and TRBJ2-7; D may be TRBD1 (5 bases). This CDR3 is 16 amino acids long. Trimming left V 4 bases short and J 1 base short, with 17 bases between. CDR1 and CDR2 from the germline V gene are SGHNT and YENEEA. CDR3 region: CASSSREWEKSYEQYF. The DNA of the CDR3 is TGTGCCAGCAGCTCCAGGGAATGGGAAAAGTCCTACGAGCAGTACTTC.

This clone was counted only a few times. J is TRBJ2-3 and V is TRBV7-2, with TRBD2 matching 16 bases. Trimming took 4 bases from V and 8 from J; bases not matched to a gene: 12. The germline V gene encodes CDR1 SGHTA and CDR2 FQGNSA. The CDR3 contains 18 residues. For the CDR3, the DNA is TGTGCCAGCAGCTCCAAGGGACTAGCGGGGGGGCCCGTCGGTACGCAGTATTTT. As protein: CASSSKGLAGGPVGTQYF.

This chain links TRBV6-1 with TRBJ1-5, with D perhaps TRBD1 (6 bases). V shed 1 base and J shed 7 bases, with 11 bases lying between them. The CDR3 is made up of 14 amino acids. Germline V gene data show CDR1 as MNHNS and CDR2 as SASEGT. This CDR3 is CASSEGRGGQPQHF. CDR3 bases: TGTGCCAGCAGTGAAGGCAGGGGTGGACAGCCCCAGCATTTT.

The chain is built from TRBV27 and TRBJ2-7; a weak D match, TRBD1 (6 bases). The V and J ends lost 6 bases and 0 bases respectively, with 9 bases between them. The length of the CDR3 is 13 residues. Germline V gene sequence: CDR1 MNHEY, CDR2 SMNVEV (reference sequence). The CDR3 reads CASRGHSSYEQYF. The CDR3 bases are TGTGCCAGCAGGGGACACAGCTCCTACGAGCAGTACTTC.

Written as DNA, the CDR3 is TGTGCCAGCAGTGAATATCGGACCGGGGGCACTGAAGCTTTCTTT. The encoded protein is CASSEYRTGGTEAFF. The chain links TRBV2 to TRBJ1-1; possible D gene TRBD1, 5 bases. Germline V gene data show CDR1 as SNHLY and CDR2 as FYNNEI. V lost 2 bases and J 4 bases, leaving 14 bases between the germline ends. The CDR3 is made up of 15 amino acids.

The chain recombines TRBV5-6 with TRBJ2-3; D gene unclear. Germline loops: CDR1 SGHDT, CDR2 YYEEEE. The CDR3 has 14 residues. The V end was cut by 5 bases, the J end by 0 bases, with 10 bases between. CDR3 in amino acids: CASSFPGSTDTQYF. CDR3 DNA: TGTGCCAGCAGTTTCCCCGGGAGCACAGATACGCAGTATTTT.

This sequence joins TRBV6-1 and TRBJ1-5; unclear D gene. Germline CDR1 and CDR2: MNHNS and SASEGT. This CDR3 has 15 residues. V was trimmed by 4 bases and J by 0 bases, leaving 10 bases between them. CDR3: CASSGFLRSNQPQHF. Here the CDR3 DNA reads TGTGCCAGCAGTGGGTTTTTACGTAGCAATCAGCCCCAGCATTTT.

The chain uses TRBV5-6 and TRBJ2-5; perhaps TRBD1 as D (6 bases). The CDR3 is 14 residues long. V was trimmed by 4 bases and J by 4 bases, leaving 14 bases between them. CDR1 is SGHDT and CDR2 is YYEEEE in the germline V gene. In DNA form, the CDR3 reads TGTGCCAGCAGCCCGCTACAGGGACGAGAGACCCAGTACTTC. Protein product: CASSPLQGRETQYF. The variable domain in full, completed from reference TRBV5-6 and TRBJ2-5, reads DAGVTQSPTHLIKTRGQQVTLRCSPKSGHDTVSWYQQALGQGPQFIFQYYEEEERQRGNFPDRFSGHQFPNYSSELNVNALLLGDSALYLCASSPLQGRETQYFGPGTRLLVL.

J is TRBJ2-3 and V is TRBV18; a possible D gene is TRBD2 (5 bases). Trimming stripped 0 bases from V and 0 bases from J, with 7 bases between. Per the germline V gene, CDR1 is KGHSH and CDR2 is LQKENI. The CDR3 length is 15 residues. CDR3 coding DNA: TGTGCCAGCTCACCACCGGCTAGCAGCACAGATACGCAGTATTTT. Its protein product is CASSPPASSTDTQYF.

V and J are TRBV11-2 and TRBJ1-1, with D unresolved. The V gene's germline CDR1 is SGHAT and CDR2 FQNNGV. The CDR3 consists of 15 residues. Trimming left V 0 bases short and J 0 bases short, with 8 bases between. For the CDR3, the DNA is TGTGCCAGCAGCTTAGATGGTCCCGTGAACACTGAAGCTTTCTTT. It codes for CASSLDGPVNTEAFF.

The CDR3 sequence is CASSLTASTDTQYF. Here the CDR3 DNA reads TGCGCCAGCAGCTTAACAGCTAGCACAGATACGCAGTATTTT. The chain recombines TRBV5-1 with TRBJ2-3; D uncertain. The V end lost 2 bases, the J end lost 0 bases, and 7 bases lay between the germline ends. This CDR3 contains 14 residues. Germline V gives CDR1 SGHRS, CDR2 YFSETQ. The whole variable domain, remainder taken from reference TRBV5-1 and TRBJ2-3, is KAGVTQTPRYLIKTRGQQVTLSCSPISGHRSVSWYQQTPGQGLQFLFEYFSETQRNKGNFPGRFSGRQFSNSRSEMNVSTLELGDSALYLCASSLTASTDTQYFGPGTRLTVL.

This clone was observed once. The gene calls are TRBV27 and TRBJ2-1; D unresolved. CDR1 and CDR2 (germline): MNHEY, SMNVEV (reference sequence). Trimming removed 3 bases at V and 4 bases at J, with 10 bases between. This CDR3 comprises 14 residues. CDR3 region: CASSLVTGYNEQFF. Here the CDR3 DNA reads TGTGCCAGCAGTTTGGTTACGGGTTACAATGAGCAGTTCTTC.

The chain couples TRBV5-1 to TRBJ2-5, with 7 positions matching TRBD1. The CDR3 covers 15 residues. Germline V gene lookup returns CDR1 SGHRS and CDR2 YFSETQ. The junction had 3 bases not matched to a gene; V was cut back by 0 bases and J by 1 base. The CDR3 loop reads CASSLDRGTQETQYF. Written as DNA, the CDR3 is TGCGCCAGCAGCTTGGACAGGGGTACCCAAGAGACCCAGTACTTC.

The chain combines TRBV5-5 with TRBJ2-5, with 9 nucleotides matching TRBD1. V shed 0 bases, J shed 7 bases, and the junction held 7 bases outside the gene matches. Germline V lookup: CDR1 SGHKS, CDR2 YYEKEE (reference sequence). The CDR3 has 15 amino acids. Here the CDR3 DNA reads TGTGCCAGCAGCTTGGATGGACAGGGGATGGGGACCCAGTACTTC. Its protein product is CASSLDGQGMGTQYF.

The chain employs TRBV7-2 and TRBJ1-1; 7 bases map to TRBD1. This CDR3 region has 14 residues. Trimming removed 5 bases from V and 0 bases from J; junction bases left unmatched: 3. Germline CDR1 and CDR2: SGHTA and FQGNSA. The CDR3: CASSRDSMNTEAFF. The CDR3 DNA follows: TGTGCCAGCAGCCGGGACAGCATGAACACTGAAGCTTTCTTT.

The V and J genes are TRBV5-6 and TRBJ1-2, with 7 bases aligning to TRBD1. Trimming took 4 bases from V and 2 from J; bases not matched to a gene: 5. This CDR3 is 14 amino acids long. CDR1 and CDR2 from the germline V gene are SGHDT and YYEEEE. CDR3 nucleotide sequence: TGTGCCAGCAGCCTGCAGACAGGGAACTATGGCTACACCTTC. Its translation: CASSLQTGNYGYTF.

This chain joins TRBV4-1 and TRBJ2-4, with D possibly TRBD2 on 6 matching bases. The CDR3 has 14 residues. CDR1 is MGHRA, CDR2 YSYEKL, per germline. The germline V and J ends were trimmed by 1 base and 5 bases, with 9 bases remaining between them. The DNA of the CDR3 is TGCGCCAGCAGCCAAGGTTCGGGGGAAAACATTCAGTACTTC. Protein sequence: CASSQGSGENIQYF.

V usage is TRBV7-9 and J usage is TRBJ2-7, with a possible D match to TRBD2 (5 bases). V was trimmed by 0 bases and J by 3 bases, leaving 9 bases between them. This CDR3 is 14 amino acids long. Germline lookup yields CDR1 SEHNR and CDR2 FQNEAQ (reference sequence). The chain's CDR3 is CASSLAGVDYEQYF. CDR3 nucleotide sequence: TGTGCCAGCAGCTTAGCGGGAGTCGACTACGAGCAGTACTTC.

The rearrangement uses TRBV5-8 and TRBJ1-5; TRBD1 agrees at 7 bases. This CDR3 has 15 residues. CDR1 and CDR2 (germline): SGHTS, YDEGEE. V was pared by 0 bases and J by 2 bases, with 2 bases of the junction left unmatched. CDR3 sequence reads: CASSLEGARNQPQHF. In nucleotides, the CDR3 is TGTGCCAGCAGCTTGGAGGGGGCGCGCAATCAGCCCCAGCATTTT.

The J gene is TRBJ1-2, the V gene TRBV2; 8 bases match TRBD1. The CDR3 length is 15 residues. Germline CDR1 and CDR2: SNHLY and FYNNEI. The V and J ends lost 4 bases and 4 bases, in that order; junction bases with no gene match: 8. CDR3 region: CASSARTGLSYGYTF. Written as DNA, the CDR3 is TGTGCCAGCAGTGCTAGGACAGGGCTGTCCTATGGCTACACCTTC.

The genes are TRBV10-3 and TRBJ2-7; perhaps D is TRBD1 or TRBD2 (5 bases each). V was pared by 4 bases and J by 9 bases, with 16 bases between. CDR1 ENHRY and CDR2 SYGVKD come from the germline V gene. The CDR3 is 13 residues long. The CDR3 bases are TGTGCCATCAGTGTGAACGGGGCCGGCGTGCAGTACTTC. It encodes CAISVNGAGVQYF.

This sequence joins TRBV27 and TRBJ1-4; D might be TRBD1 (6 bases). The length of the CDR3 is 14 residues. V shed 3 bases and J shed 7 bases, with 12 bases lying between them. Per germline, CDR1 MNHEY and CDR2 SMNVEV (reference sequence). The CDR3 protein is CASSFVGGGEKLFF. The DNA of the CDR3 is TGTGCCAGCAGTTTTGTAGGGGGTGGTGAAAAACTGTTTTTT.

This sequence joins TRBV19 and TRBJ2-1; 8 nucleotides align to TRBD2. Germline-derived CDR1 and CDR2 are LNHDA and SQIVND (reference sequence). The length of the CDR3 is 15 residues. J gave up 0 bases and V 5 bases, and 3 bases lay outside the gene matches. The CDR3 DNA reads TGTGCCAGTAGTGTAGCGGGAAGCTCCTACAATGAGCAGTTCTTC. It encodes CASSVAGSSYNEQFF.

This chain joins TRBV7-8 and TRBJ2-3, with TRBD2 matching 15 bases. After removal of 0 bases from V and 1 base from J, the junction contained 11 bases not matched to a gene. Germline CDR1 SGHVS, CDR2 FQNEAQ. This CDR3 has 21 amino acids. CDR3 region: CASSLAPGTSGGTWGTDTQYF. The CDR3 nucleotides read TGTGCCAGCAGCTTAGCGCCCGGGACTAGCGGGGGGACCTGGGGCACAGATACGCAGTATTTT. The entire variable domain, with the rest obtained from reference TRBV7-8 and TRBJ2-3, is as follows: GAGVSQSPRYKVAKRGQDVALRCDPISGHVSLFWYQQALGQGPEFLTYFQNEAQLDKSGLPSDRFFAERPEGSVSTLKIQRTQQEDSAVYLCASSLAPGTSGGTWGTDTQYFGPGTRLTVL.

Only a few counts were recorded for this clone. V gene TRBV11-2 combines with J gene TRBJ1-1; D remains ambiguous. The CDR3 is 13 amino acids. From germline, CDR1 is SGHAT and CDR2 FQNNGV. The V end was cut by 3 bases, the J end by 2 bases, with 7 bases between. Here the CDR3 DNA reads TGTGCCAGCAGCTTCGGCGGAAACACTGAAGCTTTCTTT. Translation: CASSFGGNTEAFF. The full variable domain, rest sourced from reference TRBV11-2 and TRBJ1-1, is EAGVAQSPRYKIIEKRQSVAFWCNPISGHATLYWYQQILGQGPKLLIQFQNNGVVDDSQLPKDRFSAERLKGVDSTLKIQPAKLEDSAVYLCASSFGGNTEAFFGQGTRLTVV.

This clone occurred a few times. V gene TRBV7-9 combines with J gene TRBJ1-2; 12 bases are a match to TRBD1. Germline V gene sequence: CDR1 SEHNR, CDR2 FQNEAQ (reference sequence). V lost 2 bases, J lost 4 bases, and 5 bases stayed unmatched. The CDR3 is 16 residues long. CDR3 DNA: TGTGCCAGCAGCTTAAGTGGGGACAGGGGGCTCTATGGCTACACCTTC. Protein: CASSLSGDRGLYGYTF.

The J gene is TRBJ1-1, the V gene TRBV28; 7 nucleotides align to TRBD1. The CDR3 loop spans 13 amino acids. The V and J ends lost 4 bases and 5 bases, in that order; junction bases with no gene match: 4. CDR1 is MDHEN and CDR2 is SYDVKM in the germline V gene. The CDR3 nucleotides read TGTGCCAGCAGTTCCGGACAGGTTACTGAAGCTTTCTTT. This encodes CASSSGQVTEAFF.